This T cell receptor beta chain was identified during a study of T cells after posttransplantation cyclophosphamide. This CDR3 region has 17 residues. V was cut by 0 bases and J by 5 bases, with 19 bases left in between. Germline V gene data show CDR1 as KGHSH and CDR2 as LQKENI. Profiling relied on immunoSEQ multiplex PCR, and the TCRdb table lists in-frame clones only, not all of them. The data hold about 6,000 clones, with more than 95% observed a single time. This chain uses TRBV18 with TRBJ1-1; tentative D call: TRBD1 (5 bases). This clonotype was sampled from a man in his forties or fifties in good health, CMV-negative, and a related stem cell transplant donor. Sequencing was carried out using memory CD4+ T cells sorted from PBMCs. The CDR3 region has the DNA TGTGCCAGCTCACCACCCGGGGGAGGGTCTAGGGCGACTGAAGCTTTCTTT. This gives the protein CASSPPGGGSRATEAFF. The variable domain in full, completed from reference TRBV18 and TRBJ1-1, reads NAGVMQNPRHLVRRRGQEARLRCSPMKGHSHVYWYRQLPEEGLKFMVYLQKENIIDESGMPKERFSAEFPKEGPSILRIQQVVRGDSAAYFCASSPPGGGSRATEAFFGQGTRLTVV.